Shown below are 19 T cell receptor beta chains from a single sample sequenced in a study of T cell repertoires in cytomegalovirus infection. TCRdb ran MiXCR on the reads and lists one entry per CDR3 protein. There are more than 150,000 distinct CDR3 sequences in the sample; about 28% occur only once, and under 35% lies in the top ten. The source material was PBMCs. The receptors originated from a human donor in good health (CMV status not recorded). Some clones in this sample may be carry-over from other donors' samples.

This clonotype was detected a few times. CDR3 residues: CASSEEYEYIQYF. CDR3 DNA sequence: TGTGCCAGCAGTGAAGAATACGAGTACATTCAGTACTTC. The chain has TRBV6-1 and TRBJ2-4; no definite D call. Looked up from germline, CDR1 is MNHNS and CDR2 is SASEGT. Trimming left V 1 base short and J 8 bases short, with 9 bases between. The CDR3 consists of 13 residues.

This clonotype was observed many times. The gene calls are TRBV7-2 and TRBJ2-4; unclear D gene. CDR3 length: 11 residues. Germline-derived CDR1 and CDR2 are SGHTA and FQGNSA. Trimming cost V 4 bases and J 8 bases, with 6 bases left between them. DNA of the CDR3: TGTGCCAGCAGCTCCCAAGACATTCAGTACTTC. Protein sequence: CASSSQDIQYF.

Points on this clonotype: The DNA is omitted, as the CDR3 cannot be located on it reliably, and the CDR3 follows TCRdb's listing. The V call is TRBV6-2 or TRBV6-3, the J call TRBJ2-2; no DNA check was done on the table's D call, TRBD2. The CDR3 has 16 amino acids, counting both end residues. Germline CDR1 and CDR2: MNHEY and SVGEGT. CDR3 sequence: CASILGLAGFSGELFF.

This clonotype was counted many times. The genes are TRBV7-2 and TRBJ1-3, with 10 bases that match TRBD1. The germline V gene encodes CDR1 SGHTA and CDR2 FQGNSA. The V and J ends lost 3 bases and 2 bases, in that order; junction bases with no gene match: 4. There are 16 residues in the CDR3. CDR3 in DNA: TGTGCCAGCAGCTTCGCGGGACAGGGGACTGGAAACACCATATATTTT. It specifies CASSFAGQGTGNTIYF.

This clonotype was observed many times. The chain employs TRBV7-2 and TRBJ2-5; 16 bases match TRBD2. In germline, CDR1 is SGHTA, CDR2 FQGNSA. CDR3 length equals 16 residues. V trimming: 4 bases; J trimming: 7 bases; junction bases outside the gene matches: 6. DNA for the CDR3: TGTGCCAGCAGCTCAGACGGGACTAGCGGGGGGGTGACCCAGTACTTC. As protein: CASSSDGTSGGVTQYF.

This clonotype was seen at least ten times. This chain uses TRBV7-9 with TRBJ1-1; possibly TRBD1 for D (6 bases). The CDR3 length is 13 residues. CDR1 and CDR2 (germline): SEHNR, FQNEAQ (reference sequence). V lost 5 bases to trimming and J lost 5 bases, with 12 bases between them. The CDR3 sequence is CASSQGTVTEAFF. The CDR3 nucleotides read TGTGCCAGCAGCCAGGGGACGGTTACTGAAGCTTTCTTT.

The genes are TRBV6-2 or TRBV6-3 and TRBJ2-4; 13 nucleotides match TRBD2. The ends lost 7 bases at V and 1 base at J; junction bases unmatched: 4. CDR1 is MNHEY, CDR2 SVGEGT, per germline. This CDR3 is 16 amino acids long. CDR3 bases: TGTGCCAGCACCTCACTAGCGGGGGGGGCCAAAAACATTCAGTACTTC. Translated, it gives CASTSLAGGAKNIQYF.

This clonotype was counted only a few times. The V gene is TRBV6-1, the J gene TRBJ2-1, with D maybe TRBD1 (5 bases). Trimming removed 4 bases from V and 2 bases from J, with 15 bases in between. The CDR3 runs to 16 residues. CDR1 and CDR2 from the germline V gene are MNHNS and SASEGT. The CDR3 sequence is CASSAYDIGAYNEQFF. Here the CDR3 DNA reads TGTGCCAGCAGTGCCTATGACATAGGGGCCTACAATGAGCAGTTCTTC.

The chain is built from TRBV4-3 and TRBJ1-2; no definite D call. The V gene lost 0 bases and the J gene lost 0 bases, with 14 bases spanning the gap. The CDR3 sequence is 17 residues long. Germline CDR1 reads LGHNA; CDR2 reads YSLEER. The CDR3 region is CASSQDVATSPNYGYTF. Written as DNA, the CDR3 is TGCGCCAGCAGCCAAGATGTCGCGACCTCGCCTAACTATGGCTACACCTTC.

On this clonotype itself: Mismatch with germline at one junction end may stem from a read error. The chain recombines TRBV10-3 with TRBJ1-5; a weak D match, TRBD1 (5 bases). This CDR3 contains 13 residues. Germline CDR1 reads ENHRY; CDR2 reads SYGVKD. The CDR3 region is CASDQGSNQPQHF. CDR3 sequence (DNA): TGCGCCAGCGACCAGGGTAGCAATCAGCCCCAGCATTTT.

As concerns this clonotype: Since a much larger clone is just one base distant, this may be a read error. The V and J genes are TRBV7-2 and TRBJ2-1; 8 nucleotides match TRBD2. The germline CDR1 and CDR2 sequences are SGHTA and FQGNSA. V was clipped by 6 bases and J by 4 bases; unmatched bases: 5. The length of the CDR3 is 14 residues. CDR3 nucleotides: TGTGCCAGCAGTGCGAGCGGGAGTTACAATGAGCAGTTCTTC. It codes for CASSASGSYNEQFF.

The table lists this clonotype with a few counts. The rearrangement joins TRBV15 to TRBJ2-3, with D uncertain. V gave up 0 bases and J gave up 2 bases, with 6 bases separating them. CDR3 length: 14 amino acids. Germline CDR1 and CDR2: LNHNV and YYDKDF (reference sequence). CDR3 DNA: TGTGCCACCAGCAGAGATAGGGCCACAGATACGCAGTATTTT. Encoded protein: CATSRDRATDTQYF.

This clonotype was found a few times. Here the CDR3 reads CASSSGQGRYYGYTF. CDR3 DNA: TGTGCCAGCAGTTCAGGACAGGGGCGATACTATGGCTACACCTTC. The chain is built from TRBV28 and TRBJ1-2, with TRBD1 matching over 9 bases. The V and J ends lost 4 bases and 3 bases, in that order; junction bases with no gene match: 6. This CDR3 has 15 amino acids. Germline V lookup: CDR1 MDHEN, CDR2 SYDVKM.

The chain links TRBV20-1 to TRBJ2-5; maybe TRBD2 (6 bases). CDR3 length equals 13 residues. Looked up from germline, CDR1 is DFQATT and CDR2 is SNEGSKA (reference sequence). V was cut by 6 bases and J by 1 base, with 12 bases left in between. CDR3 coding DNA: TGCAGTGCCCCTGGGCGGGGCCAAGAGACCCAGTACTTC. Its protein product is CSAPGRGQETQYF.

This clonotype was counted many times. An end of the junction does not agree with germline; a read error may underlie this. The CDR3 DNA follows: TGTGCCAGCAGCGTAGCTCCGATCGACTGGTCCGCCGATACGCAGTATTTT. Its protein is CASSVAPIDWSADTQYF. The V gene is TRBV7-8, the J gene TRBJ2-3; D gene unclear. CDR3 size: 17 residues. The V gene's germline CDR1 is SGHVS and CDR2 FQNEAQ.

The genes are TRBV7-2 and TRBJ1-2; TRBD1 aligns across 12 bases. The V gene's germline CDR1 is SGHTA and CDR2 FQGNSA. V was pared by 5 bases and J by 8 bases, with 9 bases of the junction left unmatched. The CDR3 runs 15 residues. The CDR3 here is CASSNGGQGAGGYTF. The CDR3 DNA reads as TGTGCCAGCAGCAACGGGGGACAGGGGGCGGGAGGCTACACCTTC.

This clonotype was seen ten or more times. This sequence joins TRBV7-2 and TRBJ2-1, with unresolved D. Trimming took off 6 bases at V and 4 bases at J, with 10 bases between the two ends. The CDR3 sequence is 13 residues long. Germline CDR1 and CDR2: SGHTA and FQGNSA. The CDR3 DNA follows: TGTGCCAGCAGACAGACTCTTTACAATGAGCAGTTCTTC. Its translation: CASRQTLYNEQFF.

The chain is built from TRBV4-1 and TRBJ1-1; the D is unclear. CDR1 is MGHRA and CDR2 is YSYEKL in the germline V gene. The CDR3 has 15 residues. Trimming removed 4 bases at V and 5 bases at J, with 17 bases between. The CDR3 is CASSPPGGRRTEAFF. CDR3 bases: TGCGCCAGCAGCCCCCCGGGAGGGAGGCGAACTGAAGCTTTCTTT.

The table lists this clonotype with a count of one. The chain is built from TRBV6-4 and TRBJ1-1, with D perhaps TRBD1 (5 bases). This CDR3 contains 17 residues. The V gene lost 6 bases and the J gene lost 1 base, with 21 bases spanning the gap. The germline gives CDR1 MRHNA, CDR2 SNTAGT. The CDR3, as DNA: TGTGCCAGCAGCTCCCCACAGCTCCGGAGGGGGAACACTGAAGCTTTCTTT. Protein: CASSSPQLRRGNTEAFF.